The rows below give T cell receptor beta chains drawn from one sample of a study of blood T cell repertoires in COVID-19. This table comes from immunoSEQ multiplex PCR, and its TCRdb copy is limited to in-frame clones, with some not included. The table has about 150,000 clones, roughly 71% seen once; the top ten hold 3.7%. The sample consisted of peripheral blood. All receptors derive from a woman of 80 years or more with acute or convalescent COVID-19. CDR3s leave out the opening cysteine and the closing phenylalanine or tryptophan. Each record gives: J gene, V gene, CDR3 protein.

TRBJ2-7 | TRBV30 | AWSTGGGQKY
TRBJ1-3 | TRBV12-5 | ASGLEITPYSGNTIY
TRBJ1-4 | TRBV7-3 | ASSLSGTEGEKLF
TRBJ1-1 | TRBV19 | ASSVQKRNTEAF
TRBJ1-5 | TRBV30 | AWAGTLNQPQH
TRBJ2-1 | TRBV13 | ASSKPPQGDKF
TRBJ1-2 | TRBV25-1 | ASSGSGIYGYT
TRBJ1-5 | TRBV15 | ATSSPPGLIGNQPQH
TRBJ2-7 | TRBV3-1/TRBV3-2 | ASSQDPSGRGSYEQY
TRBJ2-2 | TRBV29-1 | SVAMNTGELF
TRBJ2-6 | TRBV3-1/TRBV3-2 | ASSQERGNSGANVLT
TRBJ1-6 | TRBV7-6 | ASSLAGKDSPLH
TRBJ2-1 | TRBV27 | ASTRSGSYNEQF
TRBJ1-1 | TRBV5-1 | ASSLDGREAF
TRBJ2-1 | TRBV9 | ASSVDYDNEQF
TRBJ2-3 | TRBV2 | ASRSGVTDTQY
TRBJ1-5 | TRBV7-2 | ASSARQGNQPQH
TRBJ1-6 | TRBV10-3 | AIDSEGLNSPLH
TRBJ2-7 | TRBV7-2 | ASSLGSGTNVIEQY
TRBJ2-3 | TRBV9 | ASSVGGLAPNTQY
TRBJ2-7 | TRBV6-5 | ASSYSGDRGIYEQY
TRBJ1-2 | TRBV18 | ASSPYQTNYGYT
TRBJ1-3 | TRBV5-1 | ASSTQGTSGNTIY
TRBJ1-5 | TRBV30 | AWSRGGSGNQPQH
TRBJ1-6 | TRBV5-1 | ATRTGDNSPLH
TRBJ2-2 | TRBV2 | ASSEQVIGELF
TRBJ2-7 | TRBV5-1 | ASSPLLGRPYEQY
TRBJ2-1 | TRBV6-2/TRBV6-3 | ASSLAGGHNEQF